Below, one TCR beta chain is given with its context. The antigen is not known. This entry is derived from a study of T cells in Graves' hyperthyroidism and ophthalmopathy. Study background: Sampling of peripheral blood happened at initial diagnosis, prior to any treatment.

Study-level points and caveats: The majority of expanded thyroid clonotypes above 0.001 also appeared in blood. The model made its ophthalmopathy prediction, and onset followed a median 6.5 months later.

The study based diagnoses on clinical symptoms, serum thyroxine and TRAb, thyroid ultrasound and orbital computed tomography. Amplified regions were TCR beta CDR3 sequences from RNA transcripts. HTBI primers were employed in a first-round RT-PCR of the TCR CDR3. TCRdb re-analysed the multiplex PCR reads in MiXCR, keeping a single row per CDR3 protein. The sample carries roughly 500,000 distinct CDR3 sequences, about 15% recorded once. The sequencing sample was made of blood. This receptor was identified in a woman in her thirties with Graves' ophthalmopathy.

Here the CDR3 reads CASSVSLGGPYEQYF. Here the CDR3 DNA reads TGTGCCAGCAGCGTCTCTCTTGGGGGACCCTACGAGCAGTACTTC. The chain recombines TRBV9 with TRBJ2-7, with D perhaps matching TRBD1 or TRBD2 (5 bases each). Germline values: CDR1 SGDLS, CDR2 YYNGEE. The V gene lost 2 bases and the J gene lost 2 bases, with 14 bases spanning the gap. This CDR3 is 15 amino acids long.